This T cell receptor (beta chain) was retrieved from a study of cytomegalovirus exposure and HLA in healthy donors. Whole-study results and caveats: Cytomegalovirus status, reportedly, was diagnosed with high specificity and sensitivity by the classifier. The investigators catalogued 180 or so TCR beta chains as cytomegalovirus-associated. Most TCRs appeared rarely, but some public TCRs recurred in many donors.

On this clone itself: The target antigen is unknown.

13 Jbeta primers and 60 Vbeta primers were used for the PCR. Clones were read by immunoSEQ multiplex PCR, and TCRdb kept only the in-frame ones, dropping some. Its table lists approximately 180,000 clones. Between the trimmed V and J ends, which lost 6 bases and 3 bases, there was a span of 14 bases. The germline CDR1 and CDR2 sequences are KGHSH and LQKENI. The CDR3 spans 15 residues. This TCR was sampled from a man between 25 and 39 years old in good health and CMV-seronegative. Sequencing was done on a sample of PBMCs. The V gene is TRBV18, the J gene TRBJ2-2; D is perhaps TRBD2 (5 bases). The CDR3 is CASSPRGMYTGELFF. DNA for the CDR3: TGTGCCAGCTCCCCCCGGGGAATGTACACCGGGGAGCTGTTTTTT.